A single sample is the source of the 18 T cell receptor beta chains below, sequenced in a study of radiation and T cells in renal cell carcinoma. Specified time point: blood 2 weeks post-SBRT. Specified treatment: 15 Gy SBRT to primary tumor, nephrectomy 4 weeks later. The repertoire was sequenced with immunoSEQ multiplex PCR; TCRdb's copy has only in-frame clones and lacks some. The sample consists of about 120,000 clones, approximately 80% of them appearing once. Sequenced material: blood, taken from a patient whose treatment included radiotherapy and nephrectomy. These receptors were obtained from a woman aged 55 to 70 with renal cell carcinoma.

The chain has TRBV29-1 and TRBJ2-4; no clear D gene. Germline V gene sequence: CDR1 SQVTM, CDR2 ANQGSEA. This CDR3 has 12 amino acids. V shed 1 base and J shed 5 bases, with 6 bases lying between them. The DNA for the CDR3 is TGCAGCGTTGAAGCGTGGGAAAACATTCAGTACTTC. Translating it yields CSVEAWENIQYF.

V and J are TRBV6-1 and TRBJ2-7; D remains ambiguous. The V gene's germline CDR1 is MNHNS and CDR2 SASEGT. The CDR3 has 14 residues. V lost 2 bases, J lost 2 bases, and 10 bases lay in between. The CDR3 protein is CASSEPETTYEQYF. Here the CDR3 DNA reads TGTGCCAGCAGTGAACCGGAGACAACCTACGAGCAGTACTTC.

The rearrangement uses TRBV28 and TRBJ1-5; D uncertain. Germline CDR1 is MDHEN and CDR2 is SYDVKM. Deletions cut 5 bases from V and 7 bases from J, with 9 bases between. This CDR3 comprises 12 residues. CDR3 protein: CASSPRAQPQHF. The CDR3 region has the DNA TGTGCCAGCAGTCCGAGAGCGCAGCCCCAGCATTTT.

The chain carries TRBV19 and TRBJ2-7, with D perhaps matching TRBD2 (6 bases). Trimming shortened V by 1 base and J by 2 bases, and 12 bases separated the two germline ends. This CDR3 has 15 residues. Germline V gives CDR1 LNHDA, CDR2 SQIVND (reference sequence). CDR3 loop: CASSIGAGSPYEQYF. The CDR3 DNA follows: TGTGCCAGTAGTATAGGTGCGGGATCCCCCTACGAGCAGTACTTC. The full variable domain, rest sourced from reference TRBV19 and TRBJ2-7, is DGGITQSPKYLFRKEGQNVTLSCEQNLNHDAMYWYRQDPGQGLRLIYYSQIVNDFQKGDIAEGYSVSREKKESFPLTVTSAQKNPTAFYLCASSIGAGSPYEQYFGPGTRLTVT.

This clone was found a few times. The CDR3 nucleotides read TGTGCCAGCGCCGTTGGGGTGGGTGACACCGGGGAGCTGTTTTTT. Protein sequence: CASAVGVGDTGELFF. The chain joins TRBV2 to TRBJ2-2, with no clear D. V shed 8 bases and J shed 3 bases, with 16 bases lying between them. The CDR3 runs 15 residues. The germline V gene has CDR1 SNHLY and CDR2 FYNNEI.

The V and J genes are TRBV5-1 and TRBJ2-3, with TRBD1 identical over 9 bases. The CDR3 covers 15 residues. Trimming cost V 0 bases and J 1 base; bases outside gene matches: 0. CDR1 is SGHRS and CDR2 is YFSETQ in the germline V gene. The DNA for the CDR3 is TGCGCCAGCAGCTTGGACAGGGGGCGCACAGATACGCAGTATTTT. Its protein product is CASSLDRGRTDTQYF.

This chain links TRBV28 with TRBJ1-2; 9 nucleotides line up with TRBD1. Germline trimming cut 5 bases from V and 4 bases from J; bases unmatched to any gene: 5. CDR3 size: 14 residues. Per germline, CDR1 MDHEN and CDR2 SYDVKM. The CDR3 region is CASSDYRGLYGYTF. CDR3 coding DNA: TGTGCCAGCAGTGACTACAGGGGGCTCTATGGCTACACCTTC.

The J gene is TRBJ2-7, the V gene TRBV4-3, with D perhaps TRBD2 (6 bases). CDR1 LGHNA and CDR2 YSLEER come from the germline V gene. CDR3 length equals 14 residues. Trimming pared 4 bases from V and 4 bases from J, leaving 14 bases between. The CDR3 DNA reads TGCGCCAGCAGCCGAGGGACTCTTGTTTACGAGCAGTACTTC. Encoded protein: CASSRGTLVYEQYF.

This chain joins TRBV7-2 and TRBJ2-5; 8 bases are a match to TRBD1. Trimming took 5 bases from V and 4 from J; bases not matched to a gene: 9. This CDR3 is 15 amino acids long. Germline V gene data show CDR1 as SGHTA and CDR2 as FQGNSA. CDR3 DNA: TGTGCCAGCAGCCTACCTGGACAGGGAGGAGAGACCCAGTACTTC. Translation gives CASSLPGQGGETQYF.

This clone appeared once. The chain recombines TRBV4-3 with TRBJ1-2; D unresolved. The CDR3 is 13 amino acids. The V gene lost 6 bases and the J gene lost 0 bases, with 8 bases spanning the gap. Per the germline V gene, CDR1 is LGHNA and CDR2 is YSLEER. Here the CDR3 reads CASSTDTNYGYTF. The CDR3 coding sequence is TGCGCCAGCAGTACGGATACTAACTATGGCTACACCTTC.

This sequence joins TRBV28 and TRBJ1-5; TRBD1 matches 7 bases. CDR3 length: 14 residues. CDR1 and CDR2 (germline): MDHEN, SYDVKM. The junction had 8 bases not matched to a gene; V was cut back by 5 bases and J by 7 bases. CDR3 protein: CASSLRQGQQPQHF. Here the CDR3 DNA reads TGTGCCAGCAGTCTCCGACAGGGCCAACAGCCCCAGCATTTT.

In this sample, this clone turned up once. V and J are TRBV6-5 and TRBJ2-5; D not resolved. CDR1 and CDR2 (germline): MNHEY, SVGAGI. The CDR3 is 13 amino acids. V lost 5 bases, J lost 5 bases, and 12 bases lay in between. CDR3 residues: CASSPTRGETQYF. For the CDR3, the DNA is TGTGCCAGCAGTCCGACCCGTGGGGAGACCCAGTACTTC.

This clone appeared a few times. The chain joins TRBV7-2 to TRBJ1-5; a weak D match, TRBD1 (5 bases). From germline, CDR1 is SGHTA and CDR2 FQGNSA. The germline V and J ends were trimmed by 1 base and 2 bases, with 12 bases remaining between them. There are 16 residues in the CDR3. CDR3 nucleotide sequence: TGTGCCAGCAGCTTAGTTGGTTGGGACCGCAATCAGCCCCAGCATTTT. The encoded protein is CASSLVGWDRNQPQHF.

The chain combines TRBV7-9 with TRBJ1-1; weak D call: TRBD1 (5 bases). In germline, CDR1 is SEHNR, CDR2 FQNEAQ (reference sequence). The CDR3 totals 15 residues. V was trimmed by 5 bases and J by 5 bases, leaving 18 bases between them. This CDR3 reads CASSQGGREGTEAFF. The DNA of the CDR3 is TGTGCCAGCAGCCAGGGCGGGAGGGAAGGAACTGAAGCTTTCTTT.

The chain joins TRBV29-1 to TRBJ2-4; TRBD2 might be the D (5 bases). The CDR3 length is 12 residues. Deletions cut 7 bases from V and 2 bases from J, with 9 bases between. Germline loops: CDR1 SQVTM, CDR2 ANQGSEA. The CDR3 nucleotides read TGCAGCGCCGTAGCGTCCAAAAACATTCAGTACTTC. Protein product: CSAVASKNIQYF.

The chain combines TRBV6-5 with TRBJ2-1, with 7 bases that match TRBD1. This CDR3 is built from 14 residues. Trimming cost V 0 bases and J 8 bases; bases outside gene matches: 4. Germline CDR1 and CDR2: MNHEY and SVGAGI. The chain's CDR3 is CASSYSPGGDEQFF. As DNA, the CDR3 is TGTGCCAGCAGTTACTCGCCAGGGGGAGATGAGCAGTTCTTC.

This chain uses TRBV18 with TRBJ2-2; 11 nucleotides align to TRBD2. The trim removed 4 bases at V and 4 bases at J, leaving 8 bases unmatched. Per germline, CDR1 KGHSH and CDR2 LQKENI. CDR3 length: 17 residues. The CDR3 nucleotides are TGTGCCAGCTCACTGCCACTAGCGGGAGTGATCACCGGGGAGCTGTTTTTT. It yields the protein CASSLPLAGVITGELFF.

CDR3 loop: CASSYHLGPTDTQYF. The DNA of the CDR3 is TGTGCCAGCAGTTATCACCTCGGCCCCACAGATACGCAGTATTTT. This rearrangement joins TRBV6-6 to TRBJ2-3; the D is unclear. From germline, CDR1 is MNHNY and CDR2 SVGAGI (reference sequence). V lost 3 bases and J lost 2, with 12 bases in between. There are 15 residues in the CDR3.